This T cell receptor (beta chain) was obtained from a study of lymphopenia after photon versus proton radiotherapy (dated by TCRdb to between 2018 and 2021). Regarding the complete study: The study compared the immunological effects of photon versus proton radiation therapy in patients with gastrointestinal tumors who developed high-grade lymphopenia. The cohort included 20 patients with gastrointestinal tumors who developed lymphopenia after receiving either photon or proton therapy. The goal of the study was to describe how the two radiation modalities differ in their effects on the immune system. The study at large found these results: The survival association was assessed only in patients who died, and better survival with proton therapy was presented by the authors as a possibility rather than a demonstrated result. After the lymphocyte count nadir, photon-treated repertoires showed oligoclonal expansion, especially of CD8+ Temra cells, which drove the drop in diversity. Across the cohort, among patients who died, a greater drop in TCR diversity after the nadir was inversely correlated with overall survival time. During treatment, patients who received proton therapy stayed relatively stable, whereas patients who received photon therapy lost naive T cells and TCR diversity and gained effector/memory populations.

Concerning this clone: Its specific antigen is unknown. No much larger clone is present one base from it, and per-base qualities are unavailable.

Receptor libraries were prepared by the immunoSEQ multiplex PCR assay. Alongside multiparametric flow cytometry, deep sequencing of rearranged TCR beta loci was used to profile the T cell repertoires. The table comes from immuneACCESS by way of TCRdb, which keeps in-frame sequences with V and J called. Part of the clones is missing from these tables; in studies checked, under half for an unresolved V gene and the rest for unknown reasons. The sample profile shows around 25,000 clones; approximately 89% of them were found once. The top ten constitute around 5% of the sample. The sequenced sample was peripheral blood, obtained from a patient treated with photon-based radiotherapy. The origin of this receptor is a man between 25 and 39 years old with gastric cancer.

The sequenced DNA: TGCGCCAGCAGCCCGGGACAATTGGTCGACGAGCAGTACTTC. Its amino acids are CASSPGQLVDEQYF. The V gene is TRBV5-1 and the J gene is TRBJ2-7; a tentative D call is TRBD1 (6 bases match). From a lookup of the germline V gene, CDR1 and CDR2 are SGHRS and YFSETQ. V loses 4 bases, J loses 5 bases, and the germline ends lie 16 bases apart. From its cysteine to its phenylalanine, the CDR3 spans 14 amino acids. Only the CDR3 region is kept as DNA, spanning 42 bases read in frame from base 1. The full variable domain, completed from the reference TRBV5-1 and TRBJ2-7 proteins outside the CDR3, reads KAGVTQTPRYLIKTRGQQVTLSCSPISGHRSVSWYQQTPGQGLQFLFEYFSETQRNKGNFPGRFSGRQFSNSRSEMNVSTLELGDSALYLCASSPGQLVDEQYFGPGTRLTVT.